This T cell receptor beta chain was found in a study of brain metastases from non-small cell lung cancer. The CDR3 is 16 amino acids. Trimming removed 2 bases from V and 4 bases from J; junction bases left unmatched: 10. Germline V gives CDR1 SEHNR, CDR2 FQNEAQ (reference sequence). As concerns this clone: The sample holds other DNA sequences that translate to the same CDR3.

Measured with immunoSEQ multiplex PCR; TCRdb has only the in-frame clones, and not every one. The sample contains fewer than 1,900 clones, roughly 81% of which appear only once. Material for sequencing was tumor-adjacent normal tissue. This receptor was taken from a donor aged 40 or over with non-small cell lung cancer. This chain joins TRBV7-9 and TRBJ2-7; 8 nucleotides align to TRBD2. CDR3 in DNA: TGTGCCAGCAGCTTAACGGTAGGACTAGCAAGGTACGAGCAGTACTTC. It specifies CASSLTVGLARYEQYF.